These 8 T cell receptor beta chains were all obtained from the same sample, sequenced in a study of human thymus T cells. In corrective heart surgery, resections were taken, and these provided the thymus tissue. Repertoires were generated with immunoSEQ multiplex PCR, while TCRdb's copy carries only in-frame clones and drops some. The sample carries about 78,000 clones, approximately 96% recorded once. Sequencing input: thymus tissue. The source is a boy under two years old with a congenital heart defect but otherwise immunologically healthy.

The chain joins TRBV27 to TRBJ1-5; 7 bases fit TRBD1. J lost 0 bases, V lost 2 bases, and 13 bases had no gene match. The CDR3 is made up of 19 amino acids. Germline loops: CDR1 MNHEY, CDR2 SMNVEV (reference sequence). In DNA, the CDR3 is TGTGCCAGCAGTTTAACCTCCCCGGGACAGTTTCATAGCAATCAGCCCCAGCATTTT. Translation gives CASSLTSPGQFHSNQPQHF.

This sequence joins TRBV27 and TRBJ2-7, with 10 bases matching TRBD1. The CDR3 runs 14 residues. The trim removed 6 bases at V and 1 base at J, leaving 3 bases unmatched. Germline CDR1 reads MNHEY; CDR2 reads SMNVEV (reference sequence). The CDR3 sequence is CASRTGQGSYEQYF. In DNA, the CDR3 is TGTGCCAGCAGAACGGGACAGGGGTCCTACGAGCAGTACTTC.

This chain uses TRBV9 with TRBJ1-3; a possible D gene is TRBD1 (6 bases). Looked up from germline, CDR1 is SGDLS and CDR2 is YYNGEE. V lost 3 bases and J 0 bases, leaving 25 bases between the germline ends. The CDR3 length is 20 residues. The CDR3 region is CASSAGGPAGDNFSGNTIYF. The CDR3 nucleotides read TGTGCCAGCAGCGCCGGGGGGCCGGCAGGGGACAATTTCTCTGGAAACACCATATATTTT.

V usage is TRBV27 and J usage is TRBJ2-1; D assignment may be TRBD1 or TRBD2 (6 bases each). V gave up 6 bases and J gave up 7 bases, with 19 bases separating them. Germline CDR1 MNHEY, CDR2 SMNVEV (reference sequence). This CDR3 has 15 residues. Here the CDR3 DNA reads TGTGCCAGCAGCCAAACTAGAGGGGGGCCAAATGAGCAGTTCTTC. It codes for CASSQTRGGPNEQFF.

The chain recombines TRBV6-1 with TRBJ2-3, with TRBD1 identical over 7 bases. Trimming took 3 bases from V and 3 from J; bases not matched to a gene: 15. Germline-derived CDR1 and CDR2 are MNHNS and SASEGT. The CDR3 is 18 residues long. The CDR3 nucleotides read TGTGCCAGCAGTGACCATAAACCTCGGACAGGACGGACAGATACGCAGTATTTT. Its protein is CASSDHKPRTGRTDTQYF.

V usage is TRBV25-1 and J usage is TRBJ1-1, with D maybe TRBD1 (5 bases). Germline lookup yields CDR1 MGHDK and CDR2 SYGVNS. V was cut by 7 bases and J by 5 bases, with 11 bases left in between. This CDR3 is built from 12 residues. The CDR3 DNA follows: TGTGCCAGCAACCCGGGGGGGACTGAAGCTTTCTTT. Translated, it gives CASNPGGTEAFF. Full variable domain (remainder filled in from reference TRBV25-1 and TRBJ1-1): EADIYQTPRYLVIGTGKKITLECSQTMGHDKMYWYQQDPGMELHLIHYSYGVNSTEKGDLSSESTVSRIRTEHFPLTLESARPSHTSQYLCASNPGGTEAFFGQGTRLTVV.

This chain joins TRBV6-1 and TRBJ1-4; D unresolved. There are 16 residues in the CDR3. V was clipped by 2 bases and J by 2 bases, with 12 bases between them. CDR1 is MNHNS, CDR2 SASEGT, per germline. The chain's CDR3 is CASSELGRKTNEKLFF. The CDR3 nucleotides are TGTGCCAGCAGTGAATTAGGGAGAAAGACTAATGAAAAACTGTTTTTT.

This clone appeared once. The rearrangement uses TRBV27 and TRBJ2-2; 13 positions agree with TRBD2. V gave up 5 bases and J gave up 2 bases; unmatched junction bases: 8. Germline assignment: CDR1 MNHEY and CDR2 SMNVEV (reference sequence). The CDR3 totals 18 residues. The CDR3 DNA is TGTGCCAGCAGTCCGAAGACGGGACTAGCGGGAAACACCGGGGAGCTGTTTTTT. Its translation: CASSPKTGLAGNTGELFF.